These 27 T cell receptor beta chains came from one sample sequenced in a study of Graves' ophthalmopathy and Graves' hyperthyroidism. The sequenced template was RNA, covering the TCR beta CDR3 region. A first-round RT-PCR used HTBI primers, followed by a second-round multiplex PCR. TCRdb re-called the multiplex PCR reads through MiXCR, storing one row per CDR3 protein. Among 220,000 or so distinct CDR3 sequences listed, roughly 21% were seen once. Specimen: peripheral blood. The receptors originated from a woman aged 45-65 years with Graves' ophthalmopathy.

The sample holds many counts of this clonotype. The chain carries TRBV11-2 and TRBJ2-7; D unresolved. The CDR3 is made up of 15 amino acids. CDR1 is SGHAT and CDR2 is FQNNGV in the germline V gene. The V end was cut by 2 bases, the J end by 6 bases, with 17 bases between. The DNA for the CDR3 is TGTGCCAGCAGCTTACGTCCTCTAGGGCAGGCCGAGCAGTACTTC. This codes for CASSLRPLGQAEQYF.

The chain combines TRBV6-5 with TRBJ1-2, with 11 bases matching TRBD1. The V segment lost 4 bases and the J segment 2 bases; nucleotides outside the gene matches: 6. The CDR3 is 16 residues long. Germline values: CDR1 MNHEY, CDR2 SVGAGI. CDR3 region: CASSFTGTGGNYGYTF. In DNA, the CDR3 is TGTGCCAGCAGTTTTACCGGGACAGGGGGAAACTATGGCTACACCTTC.

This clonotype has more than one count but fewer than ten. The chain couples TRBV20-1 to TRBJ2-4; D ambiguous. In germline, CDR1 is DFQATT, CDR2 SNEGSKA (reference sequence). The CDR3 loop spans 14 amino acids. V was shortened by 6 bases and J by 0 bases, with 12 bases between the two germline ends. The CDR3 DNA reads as TGCAGTGCCCAGGAAGTTCTAGCCAAAAACATTCAGTACTTC. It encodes CSAQEVLAKNIQYF.

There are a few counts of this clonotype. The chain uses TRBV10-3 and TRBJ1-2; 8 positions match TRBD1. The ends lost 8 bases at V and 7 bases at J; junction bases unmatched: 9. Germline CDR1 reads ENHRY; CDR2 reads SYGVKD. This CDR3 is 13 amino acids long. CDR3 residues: CAIGKDRALGYTF. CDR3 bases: TGTGCCATCGGCAAGGACAGGGCACTTGGCTACACCTTC.

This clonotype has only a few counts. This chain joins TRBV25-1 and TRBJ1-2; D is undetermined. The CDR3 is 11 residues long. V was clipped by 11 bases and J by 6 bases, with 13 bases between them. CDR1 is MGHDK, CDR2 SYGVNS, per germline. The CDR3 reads CAVLGVNGYTF. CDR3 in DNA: TGTGCCGTACTCGGGGTTAATGGCTACACCTTC.

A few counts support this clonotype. The DNA for the CDR3 is TGCGCCAGCAGCTTGGACGGGACAGCCCATTCACCCCTCCACTTT. Translating gives CASSLDGTAHSPLHF. J is TRBJ1-6 and V is TRBV5-1, with 7 bases fitting TRBD1. CDR3 length equals 15 residues. CDR1 is SGHRS, CDR2 YFSETQ, per germline. V was pared by 0 bases and J by 8 bases, with 5 bases of the junction left unmatched. Complete variable domain (other parts from reference TRBV5-1 and TRBJ1-6): KAGVTQTPRYLIKTRGQQVTLSCSPISGHRSVSWYQQTPGQGLQFLFEYFSETQRNKGNFPGRFSGRQFSNSRSEMNVSTLELGDSALYLCASSLDGTAHSPLHFGNGTRLTVT.

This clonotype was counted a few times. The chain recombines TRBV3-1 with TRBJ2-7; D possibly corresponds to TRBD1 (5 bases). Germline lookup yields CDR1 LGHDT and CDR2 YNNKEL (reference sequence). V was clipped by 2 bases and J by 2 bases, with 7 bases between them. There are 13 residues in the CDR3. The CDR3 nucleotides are TGTGCCAGCAGCCAAAAGGGGACCTACGAGCAGTACTTC. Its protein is CASSQKGTYEQYF.

CDR3 nucleotides: TGTGCCAGCATGGAAAGGGGGAACACTGAAGCTTTCTTT. It encodes CASMERGNTEAFF. The rearrangement joins TRBV6-1 to TRBJ1-1, with D possibly matching TRBD1 (5 bases). The CDR3 covers 13 residues. CDR1 is MNHNS, CDR2 SASEGT, per germline. V was clipped by 7 bases and J by 1 base, with 10 bases between them.

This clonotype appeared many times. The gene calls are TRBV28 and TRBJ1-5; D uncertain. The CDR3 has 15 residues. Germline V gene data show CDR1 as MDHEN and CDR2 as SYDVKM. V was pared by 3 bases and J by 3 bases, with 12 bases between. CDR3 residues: CASSFPEGINQPQHF. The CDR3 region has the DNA TGTGCCAGCAGTTTTCCAGAAGGGATCAATCAGCCCCAGCATTTT.

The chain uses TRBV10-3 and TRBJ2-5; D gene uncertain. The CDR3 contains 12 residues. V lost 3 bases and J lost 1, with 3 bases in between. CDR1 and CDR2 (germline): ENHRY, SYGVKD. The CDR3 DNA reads TGTGCCATCAGTGACCGCCAAGAGACCCAGTACTTC. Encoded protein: CAISDRQETQYF.

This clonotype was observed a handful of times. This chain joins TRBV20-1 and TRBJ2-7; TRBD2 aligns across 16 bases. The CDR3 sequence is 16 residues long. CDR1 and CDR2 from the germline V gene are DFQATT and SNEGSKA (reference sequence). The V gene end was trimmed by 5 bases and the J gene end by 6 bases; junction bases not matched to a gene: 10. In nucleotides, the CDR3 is TGCAGTGCTCTGTCGGGACTAGCGGGAGGGCCAGGCGAGCAGTACTTC. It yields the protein CSALSGLAGGPGEQYF.

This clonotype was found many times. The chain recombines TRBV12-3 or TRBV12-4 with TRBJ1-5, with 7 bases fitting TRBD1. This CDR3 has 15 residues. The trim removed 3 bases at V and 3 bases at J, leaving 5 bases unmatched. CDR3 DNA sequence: TGTGCCAGCAGTTTTAGGGACAGCGTCAATCAGCCCCAGCATTTT. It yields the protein CASSFRDSVNQPQHF.

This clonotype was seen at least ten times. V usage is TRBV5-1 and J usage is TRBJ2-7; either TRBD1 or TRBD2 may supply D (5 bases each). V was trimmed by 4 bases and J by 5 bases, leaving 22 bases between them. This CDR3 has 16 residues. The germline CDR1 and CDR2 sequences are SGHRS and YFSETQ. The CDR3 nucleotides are TGCGCCAGCAGCGCTCGGTTAGGGGAGACGTGGAACGAGCAGTACTTC. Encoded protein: CASSARLGETWNEQYF.

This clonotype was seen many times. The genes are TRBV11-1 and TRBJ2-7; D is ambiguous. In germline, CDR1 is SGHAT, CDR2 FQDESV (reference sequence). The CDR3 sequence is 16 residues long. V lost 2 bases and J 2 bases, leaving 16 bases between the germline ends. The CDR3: CASSLLDGPGTYEQYF. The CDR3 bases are TGTGCCAGCAGCTTACTGGACGGACCCGGTACCTACGAGCAGTACTTC.

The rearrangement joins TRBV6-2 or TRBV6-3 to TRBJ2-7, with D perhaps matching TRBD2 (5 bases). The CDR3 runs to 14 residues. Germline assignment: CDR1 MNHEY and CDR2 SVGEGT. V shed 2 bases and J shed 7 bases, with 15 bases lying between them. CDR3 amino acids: CASSYEGPTEEQYF. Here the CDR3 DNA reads TGTGCCAGCAGTTACGAGGGCCCAACTGAAGAGCAGTACTTC.

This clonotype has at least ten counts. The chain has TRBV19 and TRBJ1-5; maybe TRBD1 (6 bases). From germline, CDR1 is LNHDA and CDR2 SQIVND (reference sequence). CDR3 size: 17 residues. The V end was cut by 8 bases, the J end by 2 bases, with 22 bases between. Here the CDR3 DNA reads TGTGCCAGTGGACCCTGGAGGGGGGCTGTAGGCAATCAGCCCCAGCATTTT. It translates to CASGPWRGAVGNQPQHF.

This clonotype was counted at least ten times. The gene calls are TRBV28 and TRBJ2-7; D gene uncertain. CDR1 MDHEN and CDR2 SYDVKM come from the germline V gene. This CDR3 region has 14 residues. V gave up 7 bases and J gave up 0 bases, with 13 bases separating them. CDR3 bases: TGTGCCAGCATCCCGGCAGGCGACTCCTACGAGCAGTACTTC. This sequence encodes CASIPAGDSYEQYF.

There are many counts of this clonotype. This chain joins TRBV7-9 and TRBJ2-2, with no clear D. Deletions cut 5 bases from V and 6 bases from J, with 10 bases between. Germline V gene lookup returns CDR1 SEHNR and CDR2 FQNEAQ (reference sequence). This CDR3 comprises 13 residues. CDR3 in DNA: TGTGCCAGCAGCCGCAGAAGCCCCGGGGAGCTGTTTTTT. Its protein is CASSRRSPGELFF.

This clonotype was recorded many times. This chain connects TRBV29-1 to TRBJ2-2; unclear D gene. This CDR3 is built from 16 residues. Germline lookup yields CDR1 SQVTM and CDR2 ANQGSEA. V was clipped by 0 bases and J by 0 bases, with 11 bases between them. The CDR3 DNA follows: TGCAGCGTTGAAGACCTCCAACAAGCGAACACCGGGGAGCTGTTTTTT. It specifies CSVEDLQQANTGELFF.

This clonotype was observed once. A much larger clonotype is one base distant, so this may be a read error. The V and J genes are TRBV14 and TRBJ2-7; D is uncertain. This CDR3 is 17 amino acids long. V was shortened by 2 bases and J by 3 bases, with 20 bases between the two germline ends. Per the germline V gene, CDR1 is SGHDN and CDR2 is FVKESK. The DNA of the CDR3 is TGTGCCAGCAGCCAAAAAAATCCTGACTGGAGAGTCTACGAGCAGTACTTC. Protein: CASSQKNPDWRVYEQYF.

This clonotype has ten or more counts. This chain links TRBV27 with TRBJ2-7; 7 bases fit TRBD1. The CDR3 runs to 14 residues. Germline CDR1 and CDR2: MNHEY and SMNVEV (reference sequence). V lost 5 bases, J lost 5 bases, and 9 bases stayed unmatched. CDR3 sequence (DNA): TGTGCCAGCAGTACTACAGACAGGGTCCACGAGCAGTACTTC. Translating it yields CASSTTDRVHEQYF.

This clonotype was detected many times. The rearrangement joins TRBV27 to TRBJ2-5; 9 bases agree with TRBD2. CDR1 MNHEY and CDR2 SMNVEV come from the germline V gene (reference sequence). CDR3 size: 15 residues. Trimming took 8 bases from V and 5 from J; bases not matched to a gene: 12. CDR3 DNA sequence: TGTGCCAGCGGTTATAGCGGGGGACTAGGGGAGACCCAGTACTTC. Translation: CASGYSGGLGETQYF.

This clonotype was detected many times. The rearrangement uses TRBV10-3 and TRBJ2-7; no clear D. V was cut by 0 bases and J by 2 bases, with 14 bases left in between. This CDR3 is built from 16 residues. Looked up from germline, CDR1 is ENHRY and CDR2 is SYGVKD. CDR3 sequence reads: CAISESGGASPYEQYF. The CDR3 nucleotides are TGTGCCATCAGTGAGTCGGGCGGAGCTTCCCCCTACGAGCAGTACTTC.

The DNA of the CDR3 is TGTGCCATCAGGTCTCAGGTAGGAGGCCACGAGCAGTACTTC. Translation gives CAIRSQVGGHEQYF. This chain uses TRBV10-3 with TRBJ2-7, with D possibly being TRBD2 (5 bases). V was pared by 6 bases and J by 5 bases, with 17 bases between. Germline CDR1 and CDR2: ENHRY and SYGVKD. The CDR3 extends over 14 amino acids.

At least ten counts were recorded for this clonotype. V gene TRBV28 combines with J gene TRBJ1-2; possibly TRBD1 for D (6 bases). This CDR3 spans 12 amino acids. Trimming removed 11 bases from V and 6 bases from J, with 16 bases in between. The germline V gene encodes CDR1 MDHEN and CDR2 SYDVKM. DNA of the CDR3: TGTGCCGGAGGAACAGGGCGAGATGGCTACACCTTC. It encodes CAGGTGRDGYTF.

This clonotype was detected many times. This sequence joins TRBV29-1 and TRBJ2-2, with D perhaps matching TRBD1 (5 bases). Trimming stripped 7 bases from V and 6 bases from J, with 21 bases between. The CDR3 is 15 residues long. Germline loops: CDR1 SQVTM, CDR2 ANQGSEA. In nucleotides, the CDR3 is TGCAGCGCCGTGACCACAGCAGGGTTCGCCGGGGAGCTGTTTTTT. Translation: CSAVTTAGFAGELFF.

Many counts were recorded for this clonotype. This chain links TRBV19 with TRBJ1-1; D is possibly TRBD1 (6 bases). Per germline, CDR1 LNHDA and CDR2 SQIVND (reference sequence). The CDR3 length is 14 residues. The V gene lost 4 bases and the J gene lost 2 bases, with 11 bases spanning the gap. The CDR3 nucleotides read TGTGCCAGTAGTACCCCGACAGGAAACACTGAAGCTTTCTTT. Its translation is CASSTPTGNTEAFF. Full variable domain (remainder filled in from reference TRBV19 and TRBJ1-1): DGGITQSPKYLFRKEGQNVTLSCEQNLNHDAMYWYRQDPGQGLRLIYYSQIVNDFQKGDIAEGYSVSREKKESFPLTVTSAQKNPTAFYLCASSTPTGNTEAFFGQGTRLTVV.